This T cell receptor beta chain derives from a study of blood T cell repertoires in COVID-19. Across the whole study: Sources were T cells, B-cell-depleted T cells, or PBMCs; the material itself was cDNA or gDNA.

This clone occurred once. The CDR3 is made up of 15 amino acids. V shed 7 bases, J shed 2 bases, and the junction held 7 bases outside the gene matches. Germline CDR1 is ENHRY and CDR2 is SYGVKD. Data came from immunoSEQ multiplex PCR; TCRdb stores just in-frame clones and leaves some out. The sample records 250,000 or so clones, around nine tenths being singletons. The material sequenced was PBMCs or T cells enriched from blood (not recorded which). The clonotype originates from a woman in her thirties who had been exposed to COVID-19. V and J are TRBV10-3 and TRBJ2-2; the match to TRBD2 covers 7 bases. CDR3 DNA sequence: TGTGCCATCACGGACGGGACTACTAACACCGGGGAGCTGTTTTTT. As protein: CAITDGTTNTGELFF.